This T cell receptor beta chain comes out of a study of blood T cell repertoires in COVID-19. The CDR3 consists of 19 residues. The V gene lost 4 bases and the J gene lost 4 bases, with 27 bases spanning the gap. The germline V gene encodes CDR1 SGHDN and CDR2 FVKESK. Data came from immunoSEQ multiplex PCR; TCRdb stores just in-frame clones and leaves some out. This sample has approximately 260,000 clones, with about 85% found just once. The rearrangement uses TRBV14 and TRBJ2-3; tentatively, D is TRBD2 (5 bases). The clonotype comes from a woman between 50 and 59 years old who had been exposed to COVID-19. Sequenced sample: PBMCs or T cells enriched from blood (not recorded which). The CDR3 region is CASSPLRGNPESWADTQYF. The DNA for the CDR3 is TGTGCCAGCAGCCCTCTAAGAGGGAACCCGGAAAGTTGGGCAGATACGCAGTATTTT.